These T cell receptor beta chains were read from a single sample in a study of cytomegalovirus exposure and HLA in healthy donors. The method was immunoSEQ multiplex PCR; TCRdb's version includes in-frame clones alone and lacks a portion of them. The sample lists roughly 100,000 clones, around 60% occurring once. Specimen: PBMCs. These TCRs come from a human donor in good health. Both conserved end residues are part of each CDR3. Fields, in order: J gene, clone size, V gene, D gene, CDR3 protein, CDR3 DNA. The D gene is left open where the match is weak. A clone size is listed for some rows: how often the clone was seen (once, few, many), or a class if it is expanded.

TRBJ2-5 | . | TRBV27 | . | CASSFSFQETQYF | TGTGCCAGCAGTTTCAGTTTTCAAGAGACCCAGTACTTC
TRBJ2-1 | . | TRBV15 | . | CATSRGRGFGDEQFF | TGTGCCACCAGCAGGGGCAGGGGCTTTGGCGATGAGCAGTTCTTC
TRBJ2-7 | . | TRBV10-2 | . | CASRRDSYEQYF | TGCGCCAGCAGGCGGGACTCCTACGAGCAGTACTTC
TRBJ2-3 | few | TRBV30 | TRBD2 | CAWRVGLAGVGGDTQYF | TGTGCCTGGAGGGTAGGACTAGCGGGGGTCGGGGGAGATACGCAGTATTTT
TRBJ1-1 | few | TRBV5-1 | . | CASNPWGGKGSTAEAFF | TGCGCCAGCAACCCTTGGGGAGGCAAGGGTTCAACGGCTGAAGCTTTCTTT
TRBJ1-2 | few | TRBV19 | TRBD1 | CASSGTGHYGYTF | TGTGCCAGTAGTGGGACAGGGCACTATGGCTACACCTTC
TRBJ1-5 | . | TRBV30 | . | CAWSTVISGPQHF | TGTGCCTGGAGTACCGTAATCAGTGGGCCCCAGCATTTT
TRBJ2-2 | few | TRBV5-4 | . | CASSFVGRRSGELFF | TGTGCCAGCAGCTTCGTCGGTAGGCGGTCCGGGGAGCTGTTTTTT
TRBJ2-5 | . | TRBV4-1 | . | CASSQVPGPETQYF | TGCGCCAGCAGCCAAGTACCAGGTCCAGAGACCCAGTACTTC
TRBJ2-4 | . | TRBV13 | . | CASSFSGPATKNIQYF | TGTGCCAGCAGCTTCAGCGGACCCGCTACCAAAAACATTCAGTACTTC
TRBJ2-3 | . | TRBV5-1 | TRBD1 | CASSKPDRDLADTQYF | TGCGCCAGCAGTAAACCGGACAGGGATTTGGCAGATACGCAGTATTTT
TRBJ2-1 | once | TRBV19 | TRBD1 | CASSIGPTGGSYNEQFF | TGTGCCAGTAGTATAGGCCCGACAGGGGGCTCCTACAATGAGCAGTTCTTC
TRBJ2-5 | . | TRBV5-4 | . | CASSFEGGGQTQYF | TGTGCCAGCAGCTTTGAAGGGGGGGGGCAGACCCAGTACTTC
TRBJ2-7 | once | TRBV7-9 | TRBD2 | CASSRPLERESRGVEQYF | TGTGCCAGCAGCCGTCCCTTGGAGCGGGAGAGCAGAGGAGTGGAGCAGTACTTC
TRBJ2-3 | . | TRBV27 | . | CASSLIGSRTDTQYF | TGTGCCAGCAGTTTAATCGGGAGCCGCACAGATACGCAGTATTTT
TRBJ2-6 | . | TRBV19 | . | CASSIVGGSGANVLTF | TGTGCCAGTAGTATAGTAGGAGGATCCGGGGCCAACGTCCTGACTTTC
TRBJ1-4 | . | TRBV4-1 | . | CASSQEVVEFEKRLFF | TGCGCCAGCAGCCAAGAGGTAGTGGAGTTTGAAAAACGACTGTTTTTT
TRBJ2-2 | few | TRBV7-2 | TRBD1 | CASSPSTGALNTGELFF | TGTGCCAGCAGCCCTTCGACAGGGGCCCTGAACACCGGGGAGCTGTTTTTT
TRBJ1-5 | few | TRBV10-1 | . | CASSFTGIFLQNSNQPQHF | TGCGCCAGCAGTTTTACAGGGATTTTCCTCCAAAATAGCAATCAGCCCCAGCATTTT
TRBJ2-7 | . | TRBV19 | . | CASTLGTGSTYEQYF | TGTGCCAGTACCCTAGGCACAGGGTCCACCTACGAGCAGTACTTC
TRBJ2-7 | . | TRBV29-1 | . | CSVAGMPPYEQYF | TGCAGCGTTGCAGGGATGCCCCCCTACGAGCAGTACTTC
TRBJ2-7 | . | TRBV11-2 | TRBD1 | CASSSTDRGFYEQYF | TGTGCCAGCAGCTCCACCGACAGGGGATTCTACGAGCAGTACTTC
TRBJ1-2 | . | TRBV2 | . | CASSEGRGVNGYTF | TGTGCCAGCAGTGAAGGGAGGGGAGTGAATGGCTACACCTTC
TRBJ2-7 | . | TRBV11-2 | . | CASSSLNRKRNSSYEQYF | TGTGCCAGCAGCTCATTAAACCGAAAGCGGAATAGCTCCTACGAGCAGTACTTC
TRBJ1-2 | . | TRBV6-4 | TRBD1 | CASSDAGTGAYGYTF | TGTGCCAGCAGTGACGCCGGGACAGGGGCCTATGGCTACACCTTC
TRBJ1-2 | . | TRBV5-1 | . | CASSLGGGETVNYGYTF | TGCGCCAGCAGCTTGGGAGGAGGTGAAACAGTCAACTATGGCTACACCTTC
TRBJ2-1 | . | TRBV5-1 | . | CASSISSYNEQFF | TGCGCCAGCAGCATCAGCTCCTACAATGAGCAGTTCTTC
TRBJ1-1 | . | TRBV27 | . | CASSSLLQGNTEAFF | TGTGCCAGCAGTTCCCTCCTCCAGGGGAACACTGAAGCTTTCTTT
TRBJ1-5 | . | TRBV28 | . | CASSLGQSNQPQHF | TGTGCCAGCAGTCTCGGACAGAGCAATCAGCCCCAGCATTTT
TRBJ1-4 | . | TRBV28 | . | CASSGRGAGREKLFF | TGTGCCAGCTCCGGTCGGGGGGCGGGTCGTGAAAAACTGTTTTTT
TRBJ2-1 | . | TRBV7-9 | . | CATRGLVGGMNEQFF | TGTGCCACCCGTGGACTAGTAGGGGGTATGAATGAGCAGTTCTTC
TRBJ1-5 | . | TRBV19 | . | CASAYTPLANQPQHF | TGTGCCAGTGCCTATACCCCTCTCGCCAATCAGCCCCAGCATTTT
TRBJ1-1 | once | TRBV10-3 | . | CAISEGGGGGTEAFF | TGTGCCATCAGTGAGGGGGGAGGAGGAGGCACTGAAGCTTTCTTT
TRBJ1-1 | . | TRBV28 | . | CASIAVTLNTEAFF | TGTGCCAGCATTGCTGTCACATTGAACACTGAAGCTTTCTTT
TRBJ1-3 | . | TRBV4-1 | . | CASSQGGTGNTIYF | TGCGCCAGCAGCCAAGGAGGGACTGGAAACACCATATATTTT
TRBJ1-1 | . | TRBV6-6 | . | CASNRQLNTEAFF | TGTGCCAGCAACCGACAGTTGAACACTGAAGCTTTCTTT
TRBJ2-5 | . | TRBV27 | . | CATVTGETQYF | TGTGCCACCGTAACAGGGGAGACCCAGTACTTC
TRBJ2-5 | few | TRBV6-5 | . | CASSSELQETQYF | TGTGCCAGCAGCTCGGAGCTCCAAGAGACCCAGTACTTC
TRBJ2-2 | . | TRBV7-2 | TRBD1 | CASSLGGGGTGELFF | TGTGCCAGCAGCTTAGGAGGGGGCGGGACCGGGGAGCTGTTTTTT
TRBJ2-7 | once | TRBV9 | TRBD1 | CASSASDRGSYEQYF | TGTGCCAGCAGCGCGTCGGACAGGGGTTCCTACGAGCAGTACTTC
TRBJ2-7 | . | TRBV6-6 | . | CASSYSPGYYEQYF | TGTGCCAGCAGTTACTCCCCGGGGTACTACGAGCAGTACTTC